This paragraph covers one T cell receptor beta chain sequence. The V end lost 4 bases, the J end lost 5 bases, and 20 bases lay between the germline ends. Germline loops: CDR1 LGHDT, CDR2 YNNKEL (reference sequence). The CDR3 extends over 17 amino acids. The sample originates from a study of blood T cell repertoires in COVID-19. As for the study in general: COVID-19 samples from acute and convalescent phases originated in the United States, Italy and Spain.

Clones were read by immunoSEQ multiplex PCR, and TCRdb kept only the in-frame ones, dropping some. The sample contains approximately 80,000 clones, around 90% of which appear only once. Sequencing was performed on peripheral blood. This clonotype was obtained from a human donor in a cohort sampled during active COVID-19. The chain recombines TRBV3-1 (or the pseudogene TRBV3-2) with TRBJ1-4, with D perhaps matching TRBD1 (6 bases). CDR3 sequence reads: CASSLTGTRRSNEKLFF. Written as DNA, the CDR3 is TGTGCCAGCAGCCTTACAGGGACCCGACGATCAAATGAAAAACTGTTTTTT.